The rows below give T cell receptor beta chains drawn from one sample of a study of shared clonotypes between healthy human individuals. Some clones are missing from TCRdb's copy, which holds only in-frame ones; the method was immunoSEQ multiplex PCR. The data contain around 320,000 clones, more than 75% of them singletons. The material sequenced was memory CD8+ T cells sorted from blood. The receptor source for this set is a man in his late teens or twenties in good health. Both conserved end residues are part of each CDR3. The order of the fields is D gene, J gene, clone size, V gene, CDR3 DNA, CDR3 protein. D genes are given only for firm matches. Only part of the rows carry a size: once, few, many, or a class if the clone is expanded.

. TRBJ2-7 . TRBV11-2 TGTGCCAGCAGCTTTATAGGTGTAGGCTACGAGCAGTACTTC CASSFIGVGYEQYF
. TRBJ2-4 . TRBV28 TGTGCCAGCAGTCCAGGGTCCCCCTGGTTCTACTTC CASSPGSPWFYF
TRBD1 TRBJ2-7 . TRBV30 TGTGCCTGGGACCGGGACAGCTTCTACGAGCAGTACTTC CAWDRDSFYEQYF
TRBD2 TRBJ2-1 . TRBV5-1 TGCGCCAGCAGCTCCACTAGCGGGAGTTACAATGAGCAGTTCTTC CASSSTSGSYNEQFF
. TRBJ1-6 few TRBV27 TGTGCCAGCAGTTTACAGGCGGGGTCACCCCTCCACTTT CASSLQAGSPLHF
. TRBJ1-2 . TRBV5-6 TGTGCCAGCAGCTTGGACCCCAGGGGTGACTATGGCTACACCTTC CASSLDPRGDYGYTF
. TRBJ1-3 . TRBV2 TGTGCCAGCAGTGAAGCGATTTCTTACTCTGGAAACACCATATATTTT CASSEAISYSGNTIYF
. TRBJ1-6 . TRBV27 TGTGCCAGCAGTCTAAGTCGCGGGGGGTCGCCCCTCCACTTT CASSLSRGGSPLHF
. TRBJ2-7 . TRBV27 TGTGCCAGCAGTTTAGGTTGGCAGCAGTACTTC CASSLGWQQYF
. TRBJ1-1 . TRBV21-1 TGTGCCAGCAGCAAAGGTTTAGGGCCTGGACGAAGTAACGACGCTGAAGCTTTCTTT CASSKGLGPGRSNDAEAFF
. TRBJ1-5 . TRBV2 TGTGCCAGCAGTGGTGAAACGGGGGGCTTTCAGCCCCAGCATTTT CASSGETGGFQPQHF
TRBD1 TRBJ2-5 few TRBV6-5 TGTGCCAGCAGGATGACAGGGGTGTACCAAGAGACCCAGTACTTC CASRMTGVYQETQYF
TRBD2 TRBJ2-5 . TRBV7-6 TGTGCCAGCAGCTTTAACCGAGTGACTAGCGGGAGTTCTGAGACCCAGTACTTC CASSFNRVTSGSSETQYF
. TRBJ2-3 few TRBV6-6 TGTGCCAGCAGTTACGGGGGGAGCACAGATACGCAGTATTTT CASSYGGSTDTQYF
. TRBJ2-5 . TRBV10-3 TGTGCCATCAGTGAGTCGAGGGTCGAGACCCAGTACTTC CAISESRVETQYF
. TRBJ1-5 . TRBV15 TGTGCCACCAGCGCAGACGTCTATAGCAATCAGCCCCAGCATTTT CATSADVYSNQPQHF
TRBD1 TRBJ1-4 . TRBV6-1 TGTGCCAGCAGTGAACTTTTTACAGGGGCAGGTGAAAAACTGTTTTTT CASSELFTGAGEKLFF
TRBD1 TRBJ1-6 once TRBV6-5 TGTGCCAGCAGTCCACAGGGGGTGAGTTCACCCCTCCACTTT CASSPQGVSSPLHF
TRBD2 TRBJ2-4 . TRBV7-9 TGTGCCAGCAGGTCTAACGGGAGGCCGGAAAACATTCAGTACTTC CASRSNGRPENIQYF
TRBD1 TRBJ1-1 once TRBV7-8 TGTGCCAGCAGCTCCGGACAGGGGTCGTTAGGCACTGAAGCTTTCTTT CASSSGQGSLGTEAFF
. TRBJ2-6 . TRBV9 TGTGCCAGCAGTATCTCCAGGACCTCTGGGGCCAACGTCCTGACTTTC CASSISRTSGANVLTF
TRBD2 TRBJ2-1 . TRBV5-4 TGTGCCAGCAGCTTACTAGCGAGGGATGAGCAGTTCTTC CASSLLARDEQFF
. TRBJ1-6 . TRBV5-1 TGCGCCAGCAGCTTGGTGTATTTTAATTCACCCCTCCACTTT CASSLVYFNSPLHF
TRBD1 TRBJ2-7 . TRBV5-1 TGCGCCAGCAGCCCTCAAACGACAGGGGGTATCCACGAGCAGTACTTC CASSPQTTGGIHEQYF
. TRBJ2-3 . TRBV7-6 TGTGCCAGCAGCTTATGGGTTGCGGATACGCAGTATTTT CASSLWVADTQYF
TRBD1 TRBJ1-4 . TRBV5-1 TGCGCCAGCAGCTCCGCTGTAAGGGGGCAAGGTGAAAAACTGTTTTTT CASSSAVRGQGEKLFF
. TRBJ2-7 . TRBV2 TGTGCCAGCATCTTAAGGACGGACGAGCAGTACTTC CASILRTDEQYF
. TRBJ2-2 . TRBV12-5 TGTGCTAGTGGTTTGCCCGATTCGAACACCGGGGAGCTGTTTTTT CASGLPDSNTGELFF
TRBD1 TRBJ1-2 . TRBV30 TGTGCCTGGGATTTCGGGACAGGGGGACCCTACACCTTC CAWDFGTGGPYTF
TRBD2 TRBJ2-3 . TRBV6-9 TGTGCCAGCACGAAGCGGGAGGCCTGCGGTGGGGCGCAGTATTTT CASTKREACGGAQYF
. TRBJ2-6 . TRBV2 TGTGCCAGCAGTGAAGACGGCCCCAGAGGAACTGGGGCCAACGTCCTGACTTTC CASSEDGPRGTGANVLTF
. TRBJ2-7 . TRBV28 TGTGCCAGCAGTTTTTGGATAGGACACCCTGGCCACGAGCAGTACTTC CASSFWIGHPGHEQYF
TRBD1 TRBJ1-2 . TRBV28 TGTGCCAGCAGTTTAAATCCGGACAGGGGGTATGGCTACACCTTC CASSLNPDRGYGYTF
. TRBJ1-6 . TRBV7-9 TGTGCCAGCAGCTTACGGACGGAGTATAATTCACCCCTCCACTTT CASSLRTEYNSPLHF
. TRBJ2-3 . TRBV27 TGTGCCAGCAGTTTAGGGGTAGCCTCCACAGATACGCAGTATTTT CASSLGVASTDTQYF
. TRBJ1-1 . TRBV7-9 TGTGCCAGCAGCGACAGCTTTGAAGCTTTCTTT CASSDSFEAFF
TRBD1 TRBJ2-7 . TRBV5-1 TGCGCCAGCAGCTTGGGACAGGGCGGATACGAGCAGTACTTC CASSLGQGGYEQYF
. TRBJ2-5 once TRBV4-2 TGTGCCAGCAGCCAAGATACTAGAGAAAACAGTCAGTACTTC CASSQDTRENSQYF
. TRBJ2-7 . TRBV4-1 TGCGCCAGCAGCCTCCAGGAAGCCGAGCTTTCCTACGAGCAGTACTTC CASSLQEAELSYEQYF
. TRBJ2-5 few TRBV30 TGTGCCTGGAGTACACGAGGGAGAATGGAGACCCAGTACTTC CAWSTRGRMETQYF
TRBD1 TRBJ1-2 . TRBV28 TGTGCCAGCAGTTTAACGGGGACAGACCCTGGCTACACCTTC CASSLTGTDPGYTF
TRBD2 TRBJ2-1 . TRBV6-4 TGTGCCAGCAGTGACACGGGACTAGCGGGATATGTTCCCTACAATGAGCAGTTCTTC CASSDTGLAGYVPYNEQFF
. TRBJ2-7 . TRBV10-2 TGCGCCAGCAGTGACCGGGACGGCCCCTCCTACGAGCAGTACTTC CASSDRDGPSYEQYF
TRBD2 TRBJ2-1 . TRBV28 TGTGCCAGCAGTTACCGAACTAGCGGCTCCTACAATGAGCAGTTCTTC CASSYRTSGSYNEQFF
. TRBJ2-7 . TRBV5-4 TGTGCCAGCAGCTTGGTCCCCCCTGATAACCCCTTCTCCTACGAGCAGTACTTC CASSLVPPDNPFSYEQYF
. TRBJ2-5 . TRBV2 TGTGCCAGCACACGGCTTCTCGGAGGGGAGACCCAGTACTTC CASTRLLGGETQYF
. TRBJ2-3 . TRBV15 TGTGCCACCAGCGGTAGGCTAGCAGGCACAGATACGCAGTATTTT CATSGRLAGTDTQYF
. TRBJ2-7 . TRBV5-6 TGTGCCAGCAGCTTGGATGACGGGAATCTCTACGAGCAGTACTTC CASSLDDGNLYEQYF
TRBD2 TRBJ2-7 . TRBV7-9 TGTGCCAGCGGGCTAGCGGGAGAGGTCGAGCAGTACTTC CASGLAGEVEQYF
. TRBJ2-5 . TRBV7-9 TGTGCCAGCAGCTTAGGGCCGGGTCAAGAGACCCAGTACTTC CASSLGPGQETQYF
. TRBJ2-7 . TRBV2 TGTGCCAGCAGTGAAGTACGAGAGCCTTACTTC CASSEVREPYF
. TRBJ2-3 . TRBV4-2 TGTGCCAGCAGCCAAGCACAAGGAACCCGGGATACGCAGTATTTT CASSQAQGTRDTQYF